A selection of T cell receptor beta chains follows, all from one sample in a study of healthy donors' naive CD4 and CD8 T cells. TCRdb analysed the reads with MiXCR anew, one entry per CDR3 protein. The table includes 150,000 to 200,000 distinct CDR3 sequences, around 74% detected once. The specimen sequenced was naive CD4+ and CD8+ T cells sorted from blood, pooled from several donors. These receptors were taken from a pool of human donors in good health; the sample pools cells from several healthy donors. Both conserved end residues are part of each CDR3. The D gene is left open where the match is weak. Some rows mark clone size as missing; the rest say once, few, many or name a class of expanded clone.

D gene | clone size | J gene | V gene | CDR3 protein | CDR3 DNA
TRBD1 | few | TRBJ1-2 | TRBV6-5 | CASSYSGTGNYGYTF | TGTGCCAGCAGTTACTCCGGGACAGGGAACTATGGCTACACCTTC
NA | NA | TRBJ1-5 | TRBV19 | CASSMAVSNQPQHF | TGTGCCAGTAGTATGGCGGTTAGCAATCAGCCCCAGCATTTT
TRBD1 | NA | TRBJ2-7 | TRBV19 | CASSMDRGPEQYF | TGTGCCAGTAGTATGGACAGGGGACCGGAGCAGTACTTC
NA | NA | TRBJ2-7 | TRBV30 | CAWSASSGGGEQYF | TGTGCCTGGAGTGCTAGTAGCGGAGGAGGGGAGCAGTACTTC
NA | NA | TRBJ1-1 | TRBV6-5 | CASRGARNTEAFF | TGTGCCAGCAGAGGAGCTCGGAACACTGAAGCTTTCTTT
NA | NA | TRBJ1-1 | TRBV18 | CASSPLGNTEAFF | TGTGCCAGCTCACCACTGGGGAACACTGAAGCTTTCTTT
TRBD1 | NA | TRBJ1-5 | TRBV6-5 | CASKTRDRVWGSNQPQHF | TGTGCCAGCAAGACCCGGGACAGGGTTTGGGGAAGCAATCAGCCCCAGCATTTT
NA | NA | TRBJ2-2 | TRBV29-1 | CSVRSGELFF | TGCAGCGTGCGATCCGGGGAGCTGTTTTTT
NA | NA | TRBJ1-2 | TRBV29-1 | CSVSRDGYTF | TGCAGCGTAAGCAGGGATGGCTACACCTTC
NA | many | TRBJ1-5 | TRBV12-3/TRBV12-4 | CASRPDRGGNQPQHF | TGTGCCAGCAGACCGGACAGAGGAGGGAATCAGCCCCAGCATTTT
NA | NA | TRBJ1-2 | TRBV6-5 | CASSFVKGLDYGYTF | TGTGCCAGCAGTTTTGTCAAGGGGTTGGACTATGGCTACACCTTC
TRBD1 | NA | TRBJ2-7 | TRBV5-4 | CASSSGTAFYEQYF | TGTGCCAGTAGCTCCGGGACAGCCTTCTACGAGCAGTACTTC
NA | NA | TRBJ2-7 | TRBV29-1 | CSVEEVGREFGQYF | TGCAGCGTTGAAGAGGTGGGGCGGGAATTTGGGCAGTACTTC
NA | NA | TRBJ1-4 | TRBV5-5 | CASSFGGTTTGEKLFF | TGTGCCAGCAGCTTTGGGGGAACGACCACTGGTGAAAAACTGTTTTTT
TRBD1 | NA | TRBJ1-1 | TRBV6-6 | CASSAPGQGIEAFF | TGTGCCAGCAGTGCCCCGGGACAGGGCATTGAAGCTTTCTTT
NA | NA | TRBJ1-2 | TRBV19 | CASSIVSAHYGYTF | TGTGCCAGTAGTATAGTCTCAGCGCACTATGGCTACACCTTC
NA | NA | TRBJ1-4 | TRBV15 | CATSRDRSGQLNEKLFF | TGTGCCACCAGCAGAGATCGATCTGGACAGTTGAATGAAAAACTGTTTTTT
NA | NA | TRBJ2-7 | TRBV30 | CACTGFSYEQYF | TGTGCCTGTACAGGGTTCTCCTACGAGCAGTACTTC
TRBD2 | NA | TRBJ2-5 | TRBV12-3/TRBV12-4 | CASSRLATKETQYF | TGTGCCAGCAGCCGACTAGCGACCAAAGAGACCCAGTACTTC
TRBD1 | NA | TRBJ2-1 | TRBV14 | CATAGQGGEQFF | TGTGCCACCGCGGGACAGGGCGGTGAGCAGTTCTTC
TRBD2 | NA | TRBJ2-7 | TRBV20-1 | CSAIAGVISYEQYF | TGCAGTGCCATAGCGGGGGTTATAAGCTACGAGCAGTACTTC
TRBD1 | NA | TRBJ2-7 | TRBV6-6 | CASSSPGQGILEQYF | TGTGCCAGCAGTTCCCCGGGACAGGGGATTCTCGAGCAGTACTTC
NA | NA | TRBJ1-1 | TRBV18 | CASSPLPGLNTEAFF | TGTGCCAGCTCACCACTCCCGGGGCTGAACACTGAAGCTTTCTTT
TRBD2 | NA | TRBJ2-5 | TRBV6-5 | CASSPGALAGGYQETQYF | TGTGCCAGCAGCCCAGGAGCTTTAGCGGGAGGGTACCAAGAGACCCAGTACTTC
TRBD1 | NA | TRBJ2-7 | TRBV19 | CASSNRDRGPLEQYF | TGTGCCAGTAGTAACCGGGACAGGGGGCCCCTCGAGCAGTACTTC
NA | few | TRBJ2-3 | TRBV6-5 | CASSRRGGSTDTQYF | TGTGCCAGCAGCCGCCGGGGCGGGAGCACAGATACGCAGTATTTT
TRBD2 | NA | TRBJ2-7 | TRBV7-2 | CASSLSSGLSSYEQYF | TGTGCCAGCAGCTTGAGTAGCGGGCTGAGCTCCTACGAGCAGTACTTC
TRBD2 | once | TRBJ2-7 | TRBV27 | CASSLNSGDYEQYF | TGTGCCAGCAGTTTAAATAGCGGGGACTACGAGCAGTACTTC
NA | once | TRBJ1-5 | TRBV19 | CASAVVSNQPQHF | TGTGCCAGTGCGGTCGTAAGCAATCAGCCCCAGCATTTT
TRBD1 | NA | TRBJ2-7 | TRBV27 | CASSKDDRGQNEQYF | TGTGCCAGCAGCAAAGATGATAGGGGGCAGAACGAGCAGTACTTC
NA | NA | TRBJ1-2 | TRBV12-3/TRBV12-4 | CASSLFGPSGYTF | TGTGCCAGCAGTTTATTCGGGCCGAGTGGCTACACCTTC
TRBD2 | once | TRBJ2-3 | TRBV6-5 | CASSDSSGGRITDTQYF | TGTGCCAGCAGTGACTCTAGCGGGGGCCGAATCACAGATACGCAGTATTTT
NA | NA | TRBJ2-3 | TRBV6-5 | CASSYRAGGDTDTQYF | TGTGCCAGCAGTTACCGTGCTGGCGGGGACACAGATACGCAGTATTTT
NA | once | TRBJ1-2 | TRBV30 | CAWSEGVRGYTF | TGTGCCTGGAGTGAGGGGGTACGTGGCTACACCTTC
NA | NA | TRBJ2-7 | TRBV6-1 | CASSEVTAAYGQYF | TGTGCCAGCAGTGAAGTGACTGCCGCCTACGGGCAGTACTTC
TRBD2 | NA | TRBJ2-1 | TRBV2 | CASSSPYSGGSYNEQFF | TGTGCCAGCAGTTCCCCTTATAGCGGGGGGTCCTACAATGAGCAGTTCTTC
TRBD1 | NA | TRBJ2-7 | TRBV29-1 | CSVVWDRGLSYEQYF | TGCAGCGTTGTTTGGGACAGGGGTCTTTCCTACGAGCAGTACTTC
TRBD2 | few | TRBJ2-1 | TRBV20-1 | CSASELAGGYNEQFF | TGCAGTGCTAGCGAACTAGCGGGGGGTTACAATGAGCAGTTCTTC
TRBD1 | NA | TRBJ1-1 | TRBV6-6 | CAVGTGGFLNTEAFF | TGTGCTGTAGGGACAGGGGGGTTTCTTAACACTGAAGCTTTCTTT
NA | NA | TRBJ1-2 | TRBV6-5 | CASRPVGSYYGYTF | TGTGCCAGCAGACCCGTGGGGTCCTACTATGGCTACACCTTC
NA | NA | TRBJ2-5 | TRBV6-5 | CASSHVRETQYF | TGTGCCAGCAGCCACGTGAGGGAGACCCAGTACTTC
TRBD2 | NA | TRBJ2-7 | TRBV29-1 | CSVAGLGRYEQYF | TGCAGCGTCGCGGGACTAGGTAGATACGAGCAGTACTTC
NA | NA | TRBJ2-3 | TRBV29-1 | CSVVDPGRTDTQYF | TGCAGCGTTGTAGATCCGGGTCGGACAGATACGCAGTATTTT
TRBD1 | NA | TRBJ1-1 | TRBV19 | CASSIKGQGTTEAFF | TGTGCCAGTAGTATTAAGGGACAGGGTACCACTGAAGCTTTCTTT
TRBD1 | NA | TRBJ2-7 | TRBV6-2/TRBV6-3 | CASSEPGTGRNEQYF | TGTGCCAGCAGTGAGCCCGGGACAGGGAGAAACGAGCAGTACTTC
NA | NA | TRBJ1-5 | TRBV5-6 | CASSSLADSNQPQHF | TGTGCCAGCAGCTCCCTCGCAGATAGCAATCAGCCCCAGCATTTT
NA | NA | TRBJ2-5 | TRBV29-1 | CSVETSRRETQYF | TGCAGCGTTGAAACATCCCGCCGGGAGACCCAGTACTTC
NA | NA | TRBJ2-5 | TRBV29-1 | CSVEVALQETQYF | TGCAGCGTTGAGGTGGCCCTACAAGAGACCCAGTACTTC
NA | NA | TRBJ1-1 | TRBV10-3 | CAISESEQVNTEAFF | TGTGCCATCAGTGAGTCGGAACAGGTCAACACTGAAGCTTTCTTT